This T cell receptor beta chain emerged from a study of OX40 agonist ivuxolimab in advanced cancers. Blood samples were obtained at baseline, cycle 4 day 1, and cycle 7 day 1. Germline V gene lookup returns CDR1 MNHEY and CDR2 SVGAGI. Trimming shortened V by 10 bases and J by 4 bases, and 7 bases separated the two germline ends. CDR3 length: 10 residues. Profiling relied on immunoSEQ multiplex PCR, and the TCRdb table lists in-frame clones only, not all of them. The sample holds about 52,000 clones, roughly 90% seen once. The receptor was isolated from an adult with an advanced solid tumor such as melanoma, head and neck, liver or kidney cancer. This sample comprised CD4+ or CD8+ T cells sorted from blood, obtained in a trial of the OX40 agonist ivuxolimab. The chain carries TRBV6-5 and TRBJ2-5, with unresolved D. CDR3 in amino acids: CATRRETQYF. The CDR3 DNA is TGTGCCACGAGACGAGAGACCCAGTACTTC.